The 17 T cell receptor beta chains below were found in one sample sequenced in a study of human thymus T cells. The data were produced by immunoSEQ multiplex PCR, yet TCRdb's version contains in-frame clones alone and is incomplete. The sample holds approximately 40,000 clones, around 94% seen once. Specimen: blood. Receptors were obtained from a boy under two years old with a congenital heart defect but otherwise immunologically healthy.

The rearrangement links TRBV30 to TRBJ1-6, with D possibly being TRBD1 (5 bases). The V and J ends lost 5 bases and 8 bases respectively, with 19 bases between them. The germline gives CDR1 GTSNPN, CDR2 SVGIG (reference sequence). This CDR3 comprises 15 residues. Here the CDR3 DNA reads TGTGCCTGGGGAGCCGCCTGGCAGGGCCATTCACCCCTCCACTTT. Translated, it gives CAWGAAWQGHSPLHF.

The chain links TRBV11-2 to TRBJ2-5, with a possible D match to TRBD1 (6 bases). Trimming stripped 1 base from V and 4 bases from J, with 10 bases between. CDR1 and CDR2 (germline): SGHAT, FQNNGV. The CDR3 length is 14 residues. Here the CDR3 DNA reads TGTGCCAGCAGCTTAGCGGGACATATAGAGACCCAGTACTTC. This translates into CASSLAGHIETQYF.

This clone appeared once. The gene calls are TRBV28 and TRBJ1-3; the D is unclear. CDR3 size: 17 residues. CDR1 MDHEN and CDR2 SYDVKM come from the germline V gene. V lost 3 bases and J lost 0, with 15 bases in between. In nucleotides, the CDR3 is TGTGCCAGCAGTTTGGAGGAAGGCAGGCTCTCTGGAAACACCATATATTTT. It translates to CASSLEEGRLSGNTIYF.

V is TRBV21-1 and J is TRBJ1-6. TRBV21-1 is flagged as a pseudogene. This CDR3 has 14 residues. Here the CDR3 reads CASSKGGKDSPLHF. CDR3 DNA: TGTGCCAGCAGCAAAGGGGGTAAAGATTCACCCCTCCACTTT.

V usage is TRBV6-1 and J usage is TRBJ1-1; 8 bases are shared with TRBD1. V dropped 5 bases and J dropped 3; count of bases not matched to a gene: 5. The V gene's germline CDR1 is MNHNS and CDR2 SASEGT. The CDR3 contains 14 residues. The CDR3 region has the DNA TGTGCCAGCAGTACGGACAGGGTTTACACTGAAGCTTTCTTT. This codes for CASSTDRVYTEAFF.

The genes are TRBV10-3 and TRBJ2-1, with TRBD2 matching over 13 bases. The CDR3 extends over 17 amino acids. The J segment lost 0 bases and the V segment lost 7 bases, leaving 6 bases of the junction unmatched. Germline V gives CDR1 ENHRY, CDR2 SYGVKD. The CDR3: CAITGLAGAPSYNEQFF. Here the CDR3 DNA reads TGTGCCATCACTGGACTAGCGGGGGCCCCCTCCTACAATGAGCAGTTCTTC.

This rearrangement joins TRBV5-1 to TRBJ1-4; 7 bases match TRBD1. This CDR3 spans 15 amino acids. From germline, CDR1 is SGHRS and CDR2 YFSETQ. V dropped 0 bases and J dropped 1; count of bases not matched to a gene: 0. The CDR3, as DNA: TGCGCCAGCAGCTTGGGGGACAGAACTAATGAAAAACTGTTTTTT. This codes for CASSLGDRTNEKLFF.

This clone was seen a few times. This chain links TRBV19 with TRBJ1-1; D is ambiguous. V lost 5 bases, J lost 4 bases, and 17 bases lay in between. This CDR3 spans 15 amino acids. CDR1 and CDR2 (germline): LNHDA, SQIVND (reference sequence). CDR3 bases: TGTGCCAGTAGTGCGTCCTTTTCCTGGGGCACTGAAGCTTTCTTT. Its translation is CASSASFSWGTEAFF.

The genes are TRBV28 and TRBJ1-5; 8 bases agree with TRBD1. The CDR3 is 12 amino acids. V lost 5 bases and J lost 6; bases outside the gene matches: 0. Germline lookup yields CDR1 MDHEN and CDR2 SYDVKM. CDR3 amino acids: CASSGQGQPQHF. CDR3 nucleotide sequence: TGTGCCAGCAGTGGACAGGGTCAGCCCCAGCATTTT.

The chain recombines TRBV7-8 with TRBJ2-5, with 8 bases lining up with TRBD2. Germline CDR1 and CDR2: SGHVS and FQNEAQ. The CDR3 is made up of 13 amino acids. Trimming cost V 3 bases and J 4 bases; bases outside gene matches: 1. CDR3 sequence reads: CASSLRGVETQYF. CDR3 nucleotide sequence: TGTGCCAGCAGCTTGCGGGGGGTAGAGACCCAGTACTTC.

V is TRBV5-6 and J is TRBJ1-2; TRBD1 matches at 7 bases. V dropped 4 bases and J dropped 7; count of bases not matched to a gene: 4. Germline CDR1 reads SGHDT; CDR2 reads YYEEEE. The CDR3 runs to 12 residues. CDR3 residues: CASSPGTVGYTF. CDR3 nucleotides: TGTGCCAGCAGCCCAGGGACAGTTGGCTACACCTTC. The variable domain in full, completed from reference TRBV5-6 and TRBJ1-2, reads DAGVTQSPTHLIKTRGQQVTLRCSPKSGHDTVSWYQQALGQGPQFIFQYYEEEERQRGNFPDRFSGHQFPNYSSELNVNALLLGDSALYLCASSPGTVGYTFGSGTRLTVV.

V gene TRBV7-6 combines with J gene TRBJ1-2; 10 bases match TRBD1. V dropped 5 bases and J dropped 2; count of bases not matched to a gene: 14. The CDR3 loop spans 18 amino acids. The germline gives CDR1 SGHVS, CDR2 FNYEAQ. Here the CDR3 reads CASSPRGTGARPNYGYTF. CDR3 bases: TGTGCCAGCAGCCCTAGAGGGACAGGGGCTAGGCCAAACTATGGCTACACCTTC.

This CDR3 is CASSLGPNTYEQYF. The CDR3 DNA reads TGTGCCAGCAGCTTGGGACCTAACACCTACGAGCAGTACTTC. The chain links TRBV7-9 to TRBJ2-7; TRBD1 or TRBD2 may be the D gene (5 bases each). The CDR3 is 14 residues long. Germline V CDR1 and CDR2: SEHNR, FQNEAQ (reference sequence). Deletions cut 3 bases from V and 2 bases from J, with 11 bases between.

The chain recombines TRBV6-1 with TRBJ1-2; D gene ambiguous. Germline CDR1 MNHNS, CDR2 SASEGT. The CDR3 sequence is 15 residues long. Trimming took off 0 bases at V and 4 bases at J, with 12 bases between the two ends. The CDR3 region has the DNA TGTGCCAGCAGTGAAGCGCTAGGAGGGAGCTATGGCTACACCTTC. Translation gives CASSEALGGSYGYTF.

The chain links TRBV1 to TRBJ1-6; the D call in the table, TRBD1, was not verified against the DNA. TRBV1 is deemed a pseudogene. The CDR3 has 16 residues. As DNA, the CDR3 is TGCACCAGCAGCCAAGAACCTAGACAGGATAATTCACCCCTCCACTTT. Its protein is CTSSQEPRQDNSPLHF.

The V call is TRBV20-1, the J call TRBJ2-7; TRBD1 matches at 7 bases. Germline V gives CDR1 DFQATT, CDR2 SNEGSKA (reference sequence). J gave up 4 bases and V 6 bases, and 3 bases lay outside the gene matches. This CDR3 has 11 residues. The CDR3: CSAHRGYEQYF. DNA for the CDR3: TGCAGTGCGCACAGGGGTTACGAGCAGTACTTC.

The chain carries TRBV6-1 and TRBJ1-1, with 7 bases matching TRBD1. Germline V CDR1 and CDR2: MNHNS, SASEGT. V dropped 4 bases and J dropped 5; count of bases not matched to a gene: 7. The CDR3 loop spans 14 amino acids. CDR3 in DNA: TGTGCCAGCAGTGGATTACAGGGGAGGACTGAAGCTTTCTTT. Translation gives CASSGLQGRTEAFF.